The 27 T cell receptor beta chains listed next were all sequenced from one sample in a study of CD8+CD57+ T cells in acquired aplastic anemia. The template for TCR beta VDJ and CDR3 sequence profiling was genomic DNA. TCRdb processed the reads anew with MiXCR; each CDR3 protein has one entry. The data contain 150,000 to 180,000 distinct CDR3 sequences, roughly 54% of them seen just once; the ten biggest clones take up approximately 12%. Patients selected for sequencing had displayed CD8+CD57+ cell expansion by flow cytometry. The sample comprised sorted CD4+, CD8+, or CD8+CD57+ T cells (not recorded which) from PBMCs. The receptors derive from a human donor with aplastic anemia.

The chain employs TRBV10-2 and TRBJ2-3; D call uncertain. The CDR3 has 15 residues. The V end was cut by 2 bases, the J end by 1 base, with 10 bases between. Germline assignment: CDR1 WSHSY and CDR2 SAAADI. The DNA for the CDR3 is TGCGCCAGCAGTGAGACCATGACGCGCACAGATACGCAGTATTTT. It is translated as CASSETMTRTDTQYF.

Points on this clonotype: The germline gene is not matched at one end of the junction; a read error may be the cause. The chain links TRBV12-3 or TRBV12-4 to TRBJ1-6; D ambiguous. The CDR3 has 15 residues. For the CDR3, the DNA is TGTGCCAGCAGTTTCGGACGGCCAATCCTTTCACCCCTTCACTTT. Translated, it gives CASSFGRPILSPLHF.

The chain has TRBV15 and TRBJ1-2; D uncertain. V gave up 5 bases and J gave up 6 bases, with 13 bases separating them. Per germline, CDR1 LNHNV and CDR2 YYDKDF (reference sequence). This CDR3 is 13 amino acids long. Here the CDR3 reads CATSERYGNGYTF. The CDR3 nucleotides are TGTGCCACCAGCGAACGCTACGGGAATGGCTACACCTTC.

This chain uses TRBV2 with TRBJ2-7, with TRBD2 identical over 9 bases. CDR1 and CDR2 from the germline V gene are SNHLY and FYNNEI. The CDR3 extends over 14 amino acids. The V segment lost 6 bases and the J segment 3 bases; nucleotides outside the gene matches: 6. The CDR3 spells CASRPGLAYYEQYF. The CDR3 region has the DNA TGTGCCAGCAGGCCGGGACTAGCCTACTACGAGCAGTACTTC.

This clonotype showed up many times. The rearrangement uses TRBV9 and TRBJ2-2; a weak D match, TRBD1 (7 bases). Trimming stripped 1 base from V and 7 bases from J, with 14 bases between. The CDR3 has 15 residues. Germline lookup yields CDR1 SGDLS and CDR2 YYNGEE. The CDR3 here is CASSVISGGGGELFF. The CDR3 DNA is TGTGCCAGCAGCGTAATTTCAGGGGGAGGCGGGGAGCTGTTTTTT.

This chain joins TRBV10-3 and TRBJ1-1; no clear D. Germline V lookup: CDR1 ENHRY, CDR2 SYGVKD. The CDR3 has 12 amino acids. Trimming took off 9 bases at V and 1 base at J, with 9 bases between the two ends. The CDR3 loop is CAIHDRNTEAFF. CDR3 coding DNA: TGTGCCATACATGATAGGAACACTGAAGCTTTCTTT.

The chain couples TRBV7-3 to TRBJ2-1; 11 nucleotides line up with TRBD2. The germline V gene has CDR1 SGHTA and CDR2 FQGTGA. Unmatched junction bases numbered 8, after V lost 1 base and J lost 6 bases. The CDR3 covers 17 residues. CDR3 DNA sequence: TGTGCCAGCAGCTTAAACGTAGCGGGGGGGCAAACCAATGAGCAGTTCTTC. This translates into CASSLNVAGGQTNEQFF.

This clonotype was recorded only once. A much larger clone lies a single base off, so this may be a read error. CDR3 amino acids: CASSWAGGSDTQYF. The CDR3 region has the DNA TGTGCCAGCAGCTGGGCCGGGGGGTCAGATACGCAGTATTTT. The gene calls are TRBV15 and TRBJ2-3; 7 bases line up with TRBD2. This CDR3 comprises 14 residues. Germline assignment: CDR1 LNHNV and CDR2 YYDKDF (reference sequence).

The V call is TRBV5-1, the J call TRBJ2-5, with 13 bases fitting TRBD2. With 0 bases clipped from V and 7 bases from J, the junction kept 12 bases outside the gene matches. The CDR3 is 18 residues long. Germline CDR1 SGHRS, CDR2 YFSETQ. CDR3 in amino acids: CASSLDRRLAGGPGTQYF. CDR3 DNA sequence: TGCGCCAGCAGCTTGGATCGTCGACTAGCGGGGGGCCCGGGGACCCAGTACTTC.

In this sample, this clonotype turned up a few times. The chain uses TRBV29-1 and TRBJ1-1, with a tentative D call TRBD1 (5 bases). The CDR3 is made up of 14 amino acids. With 5 bases removed from V and 1 base from J, the gap between germline ends came to 14 bases. CDR1 and CDR2 (germline): SQVTM, ANQGSEA. CDR3 nucleotides: TGCAGCGTTACGAGGGGAGATCCGAACACTGAAGCTTTCTTT. Encoded protein: CSVTRGDPNTEAFF.

In this sample, this clonotype turned up many times. The chain is built from TRBV4-2 and TRBJ2-3; TRBD2 matches at 8 bases. With V trimmed by 2 bases and J by 1 base, 5 bases remained unmatched. Germline V lookup: CDR1 LGHNA, CDR2 YNFKEQ. There are 16 residues in the CDR3. The CDR3 is CASSQLDGGGTDTQYF. CDR3 nucleotides: TGTGCCAGCAGCCAACTTGACGGGGGGGGCACAGATACGCAGTATTTT.

Remarks on this clonotype: A much bigger clone sits one base away, suggesting this may be a read error. The V call is TRBV6-1, the J call TRBJ2-7; 8 nucleotides match TRBD2. Trimming removed 6 bases from V and 2 bases from J; junction bases left unmatched: 9. The germline V gene has CDR1 MNHNS and CDR2 SASEGT. The CDR3 totals 15 residues. The CDR3 bases are TGTGCCAGCAGCCAAGCGGGGGACCCGGCCTACGAGCAGTACTTC. Its translation is CASSQAGDPAYEQYF.

To note about this clonotype: One end of the junction does not line up with germline, which may come from a read error. The chain recombines TRBV7-7 with TRBJ2-5; D not resolved. The germline CDR1 and CDR2 sequences are SSHAT and FNYEAQ (reference sequence). CDR3 length equals 12 residues. CDR3 residues: CASSLAVETQYF. CDR3 nucleotides: TGTGCTAGCAGCTTGGCAGTCGAGACCCAGTACTTC.

This rearrangement joins TRBV20-1 to TRBJ2-1, with 10 nucleotides matching TRBD2. This CDR3 is 16 amino acids long. With V trimmed by 3 bases and J by 3 bases, 8 bases remained unmatched. Germline-derived CDR1 and CDR2 are DFQATT and SNEGSKA (reference sequence). The CDR3 is CSASALAGGDYNEQFF. CDR3 in DNA: TGCAGTGCTAGTGCGTTAGCGGGAGGTGACTACAATGAGCAGTTCTTC.

CDR3 loop: CSVEATVQGWAEAFF. CDR3 sequence (DNA): TGCAGCGTTGAAGCTACGGTACAGGGGTGGGCAGAAGCTTTCTTT. This chain connects TRBV29-1 to TRBJ1-1, with TRBD1 identical over 7 bases. The CDR3 is 15 amino acids. V dropped 1 base and J dropped 8; count of bases not matched to a gene: 13. CDR1 and CDR2 (germline): SQVTM, ANQGSEA.

This sequence joins TRBV7-3 and TRBJ2-1; D not resolved. The CDR3 extends over 11 amino acids. Between the trimmed V and J ends, which lost 7 bases and 5 bases, there was a span of 6 bases. Germline assignment: CDR1 SGHTA and CDR2 FQGTGA. CDR3 DNA: TGTGCCAGCACCCAACACAATGAGCAGTTCTTC. Its translation: CASTQHNEQFF.

The rearrangement uses TRBV7-6 and TRBJ1-6; D remains ambiguous. This CDR3 comprises 13 residues. Germline V gene sequence: CDR1 SGHVS, CDR2 FNYEAQ. Between the trimmed V and J ends, which lost 1 base and 10 bases, there was a span of 8 bases. CDR3 coding DNA: TGTGCCAGCAGCTTAGGCAATACCTCACCCCTCCACTTT. Translating it yields CASSLGNTSPLHF. Filled out from reference TRBV7-6 and TRBJ1-6, the complete variable domain reads GAGVSQSPRYKVTKRGQDVALRCDPISGHVSLYWYRQALGQGPEFLTYFNYEAQQDKSGLPNDRFSAERPEGSISTLTIQRTEQRDSAMYRCASSLGNTSPLHFGNGTRLTVT.

This clonotype appeared once. This clone may be a read error of a much larger clone one base away. The genes are TRBV12-3 or TRBV12-4 and TRBJ1-1; possible D gene TRBD1, 6 bases. Trimming shortened V by 3 bases and J by 0 bases, and 11 bases separated the two germline ends. The CDR3 extends over 15 amino acids. The CDR3 DNA reads as TGTGCCAGCAGTTTCCCGACAGGAATGAACACTGAAGCTTTCTTT. It encodes CASSFPTGMNTEAFF.

The chain uses TRBV7-9 and TRBJ2-7; 7 bases are a match to TRBD1. The CDR3 runs 13 residues. The J segment lost 2 bases and the V segment lost 6 bases, leaving 4 bases of the junction unmatched. CDR1 is SEHNR and CDR2 is FQNEAQ in the germline V gene (reference sequence). The chain's CDR3 is CASRSTGTYEQYF. The CDR3 DNA follows: TGTGCCAGCAGATCGACAGGGACCTACGAGCAGTACTTC.

This clonotype was seen once. A junction boundary mismatches the germline segment, possibly from a read error. The chain has TRBV4-1 and TRBJ2-2; TRBD1 agrees at 7 bases. CDR1 and CDR2 from the germline V gene are MGHRA and YSYEKL. This CDR3 contains 16 residues. The CDR3 region is CASSPFGQERAGELLF. In DNA, the CDR3 is TGCGCCAGCAGCCCTTTCGGACAGGAAAGGGCCGGGGAGCTGCTTTTT.

This clonotype was counted ten times or more. This chain links TRBV7-6 with TRBJ2-3; 10 positions match TRBD2. Germline V gene data show CDR1 as SGHVS and CDR2 as FNYEAQ. J was trimmed by 5 bases and V by 0 bases; bases with no gene match: 8. The CDR3 has 17 amino acids. CDR3 region: CASSLANLAGVQDTQYF. CDR3 sequence (DNA): TGTGCCAGCAGCTTAGCGAACCTAGCGGGGGTCCAAGATACGCAGTATTTT.

The genes are TRBV6-1 and TRBJ2-3; D is unresolved. Trimming removed 6 bases from V and 7 bases from J, with 20 bases in between. CDR3 length: 15 amino acids. In germline, CDR1 is MNHNS, CDR2 SASEGT. CDR3 protein: CASSPFFSALNTQYF. DNA for the CDR3: TGTGCCAGCAGCCCCTTCTTCAGTGCCCTGAATACGCAGTATTTT.

The chain is built from TRBV5-1 and TRBJ1-1; 9 nucleotides align to TRBD1. The junction had 6 bases not matched to a gene; V was cut back by 4 bases and J by 2 bases. This CDR3 region has 15 residues. Germline V lookup: CDR1 SGHRS, CDR2 YFSETQ. The CDR3 bases are TGCGCCAGCAGCCCCGGGACAGGGCGAAACACTGAAGCTTTCTTT. Amino acids: CASSPGTGRNTEAFF.

This clonotype came up many times. The V gene is TRBV20-1, the J gene TRBJ1-1; unclear D gene. The CDR3 is 14 residues long. V lost 5 bases, J lost 5 bases, and 18 bases lay in between. Germline V CDR1 and CDR2: DFQATT, SNEGSKA (reference sequence). CDR3 sequence: CSAPTGWVGTEAFF. For the CDR3, the DNA is TGCAGTGCTCCAACCGGCTGGGTTGGGACTGAAGCTTTCTTT.

In its sample, this clonotype was seen many times. The V call is TRBV7-2, the J call TRBJ2-1; D possibly matches TRBD1 or TRBD2 (5 bases each). This CDR3 region has 16 residues. Germline V CDR1 and CDR2: SGHTA, FQGNSA. Trimming shortened V by 2 bases and J by 0 bases, and 11 bases separated the two germline ends. This CDR3 is CASSLISGSSYNEQFF. CDR3 bases: TGTGCCAGCAGCTTAATTTCAGGGAGCTCCTACAATGAGCAGTTCTTC.

Ten or more counts support this clonotype. The CDR3 nucleotides read TGTGCCAGCAGGGCAGGGGGCATGGATGGCTACACCTTC. It codes for CASRAGGMDGYTF. This chain uses TRBV6-5 with TRBJ1-2, with 8 bases identical to TRBD1. The ends lost 6 bases at V and 6 bases at J; junction bases unmatched: 6. The CDR3 totals 13 residues. In germline, CDR1 is MNHEY, CDR2 SVGAGI.

The chain uses TRBV10-2 and TRBJ1-2; tentatively, D is TRBD1 (5 bases). The V end was cut by 0 bases, the J end by 1 base, with 15 bases between. In germline, CDR1 is WSHSY, CDR2 SAAADI. The CDR3 is 17 residues long. Here the CDR3 reads CASSESGSGRLNYGYTF. CDR3 sequence (DNA): TGCGCCAGCAGTGAGTCGGGCTCGGGACGCCTTAACTATGGCTACACCTTC.